This T cell receptor (beta chain) was obtained from a study of cytomegalovirus exposure and HLA in healthy donors. To note about this clone: Its antigen is unknown.

Study conclusions and caveats: According to a later analysis, donors in an Asian-associated ancestry cluster reportedly had fewer N-insertions than the roughly 670-donor mean.

PCR primers comprised 60 Vbeta and 13 Jbeta primers. Produced via immunoSEQ multiplex PCR; TCRdb's table is partial and in-frame only. The sample shows 150,000 to 200,000 clones, about 75% of them seen only once. Each of the donors was a healthy bone marrow donor. This CDR3 is built from 14 residues. Germline assignment: CDR1 SGHRS and CDR2 YFSETQ. Trimming cost V 3 bases and J 4 bases; bases outside gene matches: 6. The chain couples TRBV5-1 to TRBJ1-2; 7 bases line up with TRBD1. This TCR derives from a man younger than 35 in good health and CMV-seropositive. Input material: PBMCs. The CDR3 bases are TGCGCCAGCAGCTACCGACAGGGCGGCTATGGCTACACCTTC. Translation: CASSYRQGGYGYTF.